The 19 T cell receptor beta chains below all came from one sample that was sequenced in a study of response to subunit inactivated influenza vaccine. TCRdb reprocessed the RT-PCR reads with MiXCR, giving one entry per CDR3 protein. The table lists more than 700,000 distinct CDR3 sequences, about 20% of them singletons. The input for sequencing was PBMCs from blood, taken more than 4 days after vaccination. These receptors were obtained from a man aged 45 to 65 who received an inactivated influenza vaccine.

The chain carries TRBV6-5 and TRBJ2-1, with D perhaps TRBD1 (5 bases). Trimming removed 3 bases from V and 3 bases from J, with 18 bases in between. CDR1 is MNHEY, CDR2 SVGAGI, per germline. The CDR3 sequence is 17 residues long. CDR3 sequence reads: CASSYGFTGHGYNEQFF. The CDR3, as DNA: TGTGCCAGCAGTTATGGCTTTACAGGTCACGGCTACAATGAGCAGTTCTTC.

This clonotype turned up a few times. The chain recombines TRBV6-4 with TRBJ2-3; 10 bases match TRBD2. V gave up 2 bases and J gave up 2 bases; unmatched junction bases: 1. CDR1 and CDR2 from the germline V gene are MRHNA and SNTAGT. The CDR3 runs to 15 residues. CDR3 DNA sequence: TGTGCCAGCAGTGACACTAGCGGGACCACAGATACGCAGTATTTT. The encoded protein is CASSDTSGTTDTQYF.

This clonotype turned up a few times. The chain combines TRBV7-2 with TRBJ2-7; D possibly corresponds to TRBD2 (5 bases). The germline V gene has CDR1 SGHTA and CDR2 FQGNSA. The CDR3 consists of 15 residues. V gave up 6 bases and J gave up 2 bases, with 17 bases separating them. The DNA of the CDR3 is TGTGCCAGCAGACCCCAAGGTAGCGTTCCCTACGAGCAGTACTTC. Translating it yields CASRPQGSVPYEQYF.

This chain uses TRBV10-3 with TRBJ2-5; no firm D call. This CDR3 is built from 13 residues. With 1 base removed from V and 5 bases from J, the gap between germline ends came to 8 bases. The germline V gene has CDR1 ENHRY and CDR2 SYGVKD. CDR3 sequence reads: CAISEFQVETQYF. In DNA, the CDR3 is TGTGCCATCAGTGAGTTCCAGGTTGAGACCCAGTACTTC.

This clonotype was observed at least ten times. The rearrangement links TRBV4-1 to TRBJ2-5; TRBD2 is a possible D gene (5 bases). Trimming pared 0 bases from V and 1 base from J, leaving 18 bases between. The CDR3 has 18 residues. Germline loops: CDR1 MGHRA, CDR2 YSYEKL. The CDR3 reads CASSQDRSSGWFQETQYF. The CDR3 DNA reads as TGCGCCAGCAGCCAAGATCGATCCTCGGGATGGTTCCAAGAGACCCAGTACTTC.

This clonotype turned up a few times. The J gene is TRBJ2-7, the V gene TRBV27, with TRBD2 matching over 7 bases. Trimming cost V 5 bases and J 3 bases; bases outside gene matches: 10. The CDR3 sequence is 15 residues long. CDR1 MNHEY and CDR2 SMNVEV come from the germline V gene (reference sequence). This CDR3 reads CASSIAAGEGYEQYF. The DNA of the CDR3 is TGTGCCAGCAGTATCGCTGCGGGGGAGGGCTACGAGCAGTACTTC.

A few counts support this clonotype. The chain joins TRBV11-2 to TRBJ1-2; no reliable D call. Germline CDR1 is SGHAT and CDR2 is FQNNGV. Trimming pared 0 bases from V and 7 bases from J, leaving 9 bases between. The CDR3 has 13 residues. CDR3 region: CASSLEVVRGYTF. The CDR3 nucleotides are TGTGCCAGCAGCTTAGAAGTCGTACGTGGCTACACCTTC.

This clonotype showed up many times. The chain combines TRBV27 with TRBJ2-1; the match to TRBD2 covers 9 bases. Germline assignment: CDR1 MNHEY and CDR2 SMNVEV (reference sequence). CDR3 length: 16 amino acids. V was clipped by 2 bases and J by 0 bases; unmatched bases: 2. CDR3 sequence: CASSLRGRGSYNEQFF. CDR3 in DNA: TGTGCCAGCAGTTTACGCGGGAGGGGCTCCTACAATGAGCAGTTCTTC.

The gene calls are TRBV7-9 and TRBJ2-3, with D uncertain. CDR3 length: 12 amino acids. V was clipped by 6 bases and J by 5 bases, with 9 bases between them. Germline V gene data show CDR1 as SEHNR and CDR2 as FQNEAQ (reference sequence). The CDR3 is CASRKGRDTQYF. CDR3 DNA sequence: TGTGCCAGCAGAAAGGGAAGAGATACGCAGTATTTT.

V and J are TRBV7-2 and TRBJ2-5, with D tentatively TRBD2 (5 bases). Germline lookup yields CDR1 SGHTA and CDR2 FQGNSA. The CDR3 contains 17 residues. Trimming left V 2 bases short and J 4 bases short, with 20 bases between. The CDR3 DNA reads as TGTGCCAGCAGCTTATCGGGCGGGCTAGCAACCGGAGAGACCCAGTACTTC. It codes for CASSLSGGLATGETQYF.

In its sample, this clonotype was seen a few times. This chain links TRBV5-5 with TRBJ2-7; perhaps TRBD2 as D (5 bases). The V gene's germline CDR1 is SGHKS and CDR2 YYEKEE (reference sequence). This CDR3 comprises 12 residues. The V and J ends lost 2 bases and 11 bases respectively, with 14 bases between them. The CDR3 nucleotides read TGTGCCAGCAGCTTTGTCCAGGAGGAAGAGTACTTC. This codes for CASSFVQEEEYF.

For the CDR3, the DNA is TGCAGTGCTAGCGAGTTGACAGGGAGCCCTGAAGCTTTCTTT. Translating gives CSASELTGSPEAFF. The gene calls are TRBV20-1 and TRBJ1-1; TRBD1 matches at 7 bases. The CDR3 is 14 residues long. Per germline, CDR1 DFQATT and CDR2 SNEGSKA (reference sequence). The V segment lost 3 bases and the J segment 6 bases; nucleotides outside the gene matches: 10.

The chain has TRBV11-2 and TRBJ2-3; maybe TRBD2 (6 bases). Germline-derived CDR1 and CDR2 are SGHAT and FQNNGV. The CDR3 is made up of 15 amino acids. V lost 5 bases to trimming and J lost 4 bases, with 16 bases between them. The CDR3 spells CASSPWGGVADTQYF. The CDR3 DNA follows: TGTGCCAGCAGCCCTTGGGGAGGCGTGGCAGATACGCAGTATTTT.

This chain uses TRBV6-5 with TRBJ2-3, with no clear D. The V gene lost 4 bases and the J gene lost 3 bases, with 17 bases spanning the gap. Germline CDR1 MNHEY, CDR2 SVGAGI. The CDR3 is 16 residues long. The CDR3 spells CASSSLQLTGTDTQYF. The CDR3 DNA follows: TGTGCCAGCAGTTCCCTCCAGCTGACCGGGACAGATACGCAGTATTTT.

The CDR3 region has the DNA TGTGCCAGCAGAAACTCCGGGACAGGGGCCGGGGAGCTGTTTTTT. Translation: CASRNSGTGAGELFF. The V call is TRBV6-5, the J call TRBJ2-2, with 10 bases aligning to TRBD1. V was pared by 6 bases and J by 6 bases, with 7 bases of the junction left unmatched. The CDR3 consists of 15 residues. Per germline, CDR1 MNHEY and CDR2 SVGAGI.

This clonotype showed up just once. The V gene is TRBV20-1, the J gene TRBJ1-1; 7 bases agree with TRBD1. The germline V gene encodes CDR1 DFQATT and CDR2 SNEGSKA (reference sequence). This CDR3 spans 15 amino acids. V was clipped by 1 base and J by 3 bases; unmatched bases: 8. The CDR3 protein is CSARALDRADTEAFF. CDR3 nucleotides: TGCAGTGCTAGAGCCCTAGACAGGGCGGACACTGAAGCTTTCTTT.

Details on this clonotype: This may be a read error: a much more frequent sequence differs by one nucleotide. J is TRBJ2-6 and V is TRBV7-9, with D unresolved. The germline V gene encodes CDR1 SEHNR and CDR2 FQNEAQ (reference sequence). The CDR3 runs to 14 residues. CDR3 sequence reads: CGSSSTSGANVLTF. The CDR3 bases are TGTGGCAGCAGCTCGACTTCTGGGGCCAACGTCCTGACTTTC. Filled out from reference TRBV7-9 and TRBJ2-6, the complete variable domain reads DTGVSQNPRHKITKRGQNVTFRCDPISEHNRLYWYRQTLGQGPEFLTYFQNEAQLEKSRLLSDRFSAERPKGSFSTLEIQRTEQGDSAMYLCGSSSTSGANVLTFGAGSRLTVL.

This clonotype appeared a few times. The chain has TRBV7-3 and TRBJ2-6; D gene ambiguous. Trimming pared 2 bases from V and 2 bases from J, leaving 13 bases between. This CDR3 region has 17 residues. Germline V gene sequence: CDR1 SGHTA, CDR2 FQGTGA. For the CDR3, the DNA is TGTGCCAGCAGCTTAGGCCAGATAGGGACTGGGGCCAACGTCCTGACTTTC. Amino acids: CASSLGQIGTGANVLTF.

This clonotype has a handful of counts. This sequence joins TRBV18 and TRBJ2-1, with unresolved D. Germline V CDR1 and CDR2: KGHSH, LQKENI. The CDR3 is made up of 17 amino acids. V was pared by 6 bases and J by 0 bases, with 18 bases between. The CDR3 DNA reads as TGTGCCAGCTCGCAGCCGGGTCTACCTAGCTCCTACAATGAGCAGTTCTTC. Its protein is CASSQPGLPSSYNEQFF.